This passage covers 25 T cell receptor beta chains from one sample sequenced in a study of cytomegalovirus exposure and HLA in healthy donors. Primers: 60 Vbeta forward and 13 Jbeta reverse. Assay: immunoSEQ multiplex PCR; the TCRdb copy retains only in-frame clones and omits some. The table has 100,000 or so clones, over 65% seen once. Input material: PBMCs. The source is a human donor in good health.

The chain is built from TRBV19 and TRBJ1-1, with TRBD1 as a possible D gene (6 bases). Germline V CDR1 and CDR2: LNHDA, SQIVND (reference sequence). CDR3 size: 17 residues. The V and J ends lost 1 base and 2 bases respectively, with 17 bases between them. The DNA for the CDR3 is TGTGCCAGTAGTATAGGGGGGCCGTATCGGGCCAACACTGAAGCTTTCTTT. Residues: CASSIGGPYRANTEAFF.

The chain recombines TRBV7-8 with TRBJ1-4; 7 bases match TRBD1. The CDR3 contains 15 residues. Per germline, CDR1 SGHVS and CDR2 FQNEAQ. The trim removed 5 bases at V and 5 bases at J, leaving 8 bases unmatched. The CDR3 loop reads CASSPNRGRNEKLFF. The DNA for the CDR3 is TGTGCCAGCAGCCCAAACAGGGGCCGGAATGAAAAACTGTTTTTT. Looking up the rest from reference TRBV7-8 and TRBJ1-4 gives the full variable domain: GAGVSQSPRYKVAKRGQDVALRCDPISGHVSLFWYQQALGQGPEFLTYFQNEAQLDKSGLPSDRFFAERPEGSVSTLKIQRTQQEDSAVYLCASSPNRGRNEKLFFGSGTQLSVL.

The chain couples TRBV11-3 to TRBJ2-5; D might be TRBD2 (5 bases). Germline V CDR1 and CDR2: SGHNT, YENEEA. Trimming took 1 base from V and 5 from J, leaving 8 bases between them. The CDR3 consists of 13 residues. The CDR3, as DNA: TGTGCCAGCAGCTTAGCGGGATCTGAGACCCAGTACTTC. It is translated as CASSLAGSETQYF.

The V gene is TRBV6-1, the J gene TRBJ1-3; a weak D match, TRBD1 (6 bases). CDR1 is MNHNS and CDR2 is SASEGT in the germline V gene. The CDR3 has 14 residues. Trimming took 7 bases from V and 2 from J, leaving 12 bases between them. Written as DNA, the CDR3 is TGTGCCAGCATCTGGACAGACACTGGAAACACCATATATTTT. Its translation: CASIWTDTGNTIYF.

This sequence joins TRBV9 and TRBJ2-1, with a tentative D call TRBD2 (6 bases). Between the trimmed V and J ends, which lost 7 bases and 5 bases, there was a span of 7 bases. The CDR3 totals 11 residues. Germline CDR1 is SGDLS and CDR2 is YYNGEE. The CDR3: CASGGNNEQFF. CDR3 sequence (DNA): TGTGCCAGCGGGGGGAACAATGAGCAGTTCTTC. Full variable domain (missing parts from reference TRBV9 and TRBJ2-1): DSGVTQTPKHLITATGQRVTLRCSPRSGDLSVYWYQQSLDQGLQFLIQYYNGEERAKGNILERFSAQQFPDLHSELNLSSLELGDSALYFCASGGNNEQFFGPGTRLTVL.

V gene TRBV4-3 combines with J gene TRBJ2-7, with a possible D match to TRBD1 (6 bases). Trimming pared 0 bases from V and 2 bases from J, leaving 11 bases between. The CDR3 sequence is 15 residues long. CDR1 is LGHNA, CDR2 YSLEER, per germline. CDR3 DNA: TGCGCCAGCAGCCAAGAGTACAGGGCTCCCTACGAGCAGTACTTC. Residues: CASSQEYRAPYEQYF.

The chain couples TRBV9 to TRBJ1-2; TRBD1 aligns across 9 bases. V shed 0 bases, J shed 4 bases, and the junction held 7 bases outside the gene matches. The germline gives CDR1 SGDLS, CDR2 YYNGEE. The CDR3 covers 16 residues. The CDR3 region is CASSVGGTGLGYGYTF. DNA of the CDR3: TGTGCCAGCAGCGTAGGTGGGACAGGGCTTGGCTATGGCTACACCTTC.

This sequence joins TRBV7-9 and TRBJ2-2; perhaps TRBD2 as D (5 bases). The CDR3 contains 17 residues. The V gene's germline CDR1 is SEHNR and CDR2 FQNEAQ (reference sequence). With 4 bases removed from V and 4 bases from J, the gap between germline ends came to 19 bases. The CDR3 region is CASSSLESRGITGELFF. The CDR3 DNA is TGTGCCAGCAGCTCCCTCGAGTCGCGAGGGATCACCGGGGAGCTGTTTTTT.

The CDR3 loop is CASSQRARGFDEQFF. For the CDR3, the DNA is TGCGCCAGCAGCCAGCGAGCCAGGGGATTTGATGAGCAGTTCTTC. The chain employs TRBV4-3 and TRBJ2-1; D might be TRBD1 (6 bases). This CDR3 contains 15 residues. The germline V gene has CDR1 LGHNA and CDR2 YSLEER. Trimming stripped 3 bases from V and 8 bases from J, with 17 bases between.

This chain connects TRBV29-1 to TRBJ1-2; 9 bases fit TRBD1. This CDR3 contains 13 residues. The V segment lost 3 bases and the J segment 1 base; nucleotides outside the gene matches: 0. The germline V gene has CDR1 SQVTM and CDR2 ANQGSEA. The CDR3 DNA is TGCAGCGTTGAGGACAGGGGTAACTATGGCTACACCTTC. Its protein product is CSVEDRGNYGYTF.

The chain joins TRBV27 to TRBJ1-5; perhaps TRBD1 as D (6 bases). The CDR3 has 14 residues. Trimming took off 2 bases at V and 6 bases at J, with 11 bases between the two ends. Germline V CDR1 and CDR2: MNHEY, SMNVEV (reference sequence). In nucleotides, the CDR3 is TGTGCCAGCAGTTTACAGGGGCCCGGTCAGCCCCAGCATTTT. It codes for CASSLQGPGQPQHF.

The V gene is TRBV21-1, the J gene TRBJ2-3; the table's D call of TRBD2 was not tested on the DNA. TRBV21-1 is given as a pseudogene. This CDR3 has 15 residues. CDR3 in amino acids: CASSKGREGHDTQYF. The CDR3 DNA is TGTGCCAGCAGCAAAGGCAGGGAGGGCCACGATACGCAGTATTTT.

The rearrangement links TRBV9 to TRBJ1-1; tentatively, D is TRBD1 (5 bases). The CDR3 has 15 residues. Per germline, CDR1 SGDLS and CDR2 YYNGEE. The V gene lost 0 bases and the J gene lost 0 bases, with 9 bases spanning the gap. CDR3 bases: TGTGCCAGCAGCGTAGGAGGACAACTGAACACTGAAGCTTTCTTT. Translated: CASSVGGQLNTEAFF.

CDR3 protein: CASSLTRDRGRLMDGYTF. The CDR3 region has the DNA TGTGCCAGCAGCCTGACCCGGGACAGGGGGAGACTGATGGATGGCTACACCTTC. The V gene is TRBV5-8, the J gene TRBJ1-2; 11 nucleotides match TRBD1. Looked up from germline, CDR1 is SGHTS and CDR2 is YDEGEE. The CDR3 extends over 18 amino acids. After removal of 4 bases from V and 6 bases from J, the junction contained 17 bases not matched to a gene.

The chain couples TRBV28 to TRBJ2-1, with a possible D match to TRBD2 (6 bases). The CDR3 spans 16 residues. V dropped 6 bases and J dropped 1 base, with 16 bases sitting between them. Germline CDR1 reads MDHEN; CDR2 reads SYDVKM. Written as DNA, the CDR3 is TGTGCCAGCAGGGGAATAGAGGGGACTTCCTACAATGAGCAGTTCTTC. This sequence encodes CASRGIEGTSYNEQFF.

The chain joins TRBV15 to TRBJ1-2; D is perhaps TRBD1 (5 bases). CDR1 and CDR2 (germline): LNHNV, YYDKDF (reference sequence). V was cut by 1 base and J by 4 bases, with 13 bases left in between. The CDR3 contains 15 residues. In DNA, the CDR3 is TGTGCCACCAGCAGAGGCAGGGATAGGGGCTATGGCTACACCTTC. Translated: CATSRGRDRGYGYTF.

The chain has TRBV7-2 and TRBJ2-5, with 8 nucleotides matching TRBD1. The V segment lost 2 bases and the J segment 2 bases; nucleotides outside the gene matches: 16. CDR3 length equals 19 residues. The germline V gene encodes CDR1 SGHTA and CDR2 FQGNSA. DNA for the CDR3: TGTGCCAGCAGCTTAAGGGCCGGCAGGGGGCGAATTAATCAAGAGACCCAGTACTTC. This translates into CASSLRAGRGRINQETQYF.

The chain carries TRBV25-1 and TRBJ1-6; 9 nucleotides align to TRBD1. Trimming took 4 bases from V and 8 from J; bases not matched to a gene: 3. Germline V gene data show CDR1 as MGHDK and CDR2 as SYGVNS. The CDR3 loop spans 14 amino acids. The CDR3 DNA is TGTGCCAGCAGTGGGACAGGGGAAGATTCACCCCTCCACTTT. It encodes CASSGTGEDSPLHF.

The genes are TRBV27 and TRBJ1-5; TRBD1 is a possible D gene (5 bases). CDR1 is MNHEY, CDR2 SMNVEV, per germline (reference sequence). This CDR3 contains 16 residues. V was clipped by 4 bases and J by 0 bases, with 13 bases between them. For the CDR3, the DNA is TGTGCCAGCAGTTCGCGGGGGACGGATAGCAATCAGCCCCAGCATTTT. Translating it yields CASSSRGTDSNQPQHF.

Here the CDR3 DNA reads TGTGCCAGCAGCACAGAGGTGGCGGGAGTTTTGTACAATGAGCAGTTCTTC. This codes for CASSTEVAGVLYNEQFF. The chain recombines TRBV13 with TRBJ2-1, with 7 bases fitting TRBD2. After removal of 5 bases from V and 4 bases from J, the junction contained 14 bases not matched to a gene. The CDR3 contains 17 residues. The germline CDR1 and CDR2 sequences are PRHDT and FYEKMQ (reference sequence).

This sequence joins TRBV30 and TRBJ1-6; D unresolved. This CDR3 has 13 residues. CDR1 is GTSNPN and CDR2 is SVGIG in the germline V gene (reference sequence). Trimming left V 5 bases short and J 2 bases short, with 7 bases between. The CDR3 here is CAWAGAYNSPLHF. CDR3 nucleotides: TGTGCCTGGGCCGGGGCCTATAATTCACCCCTCCACTTT. The complete variable domain, with remaining parts taken from reference TRBV30 and TRBJ1-6, reads SQTIHQWPATLVQPVGSPLSLECTVEGTSNPNLYWYRQAAGRGLQLLFYSVGIGQISSEVPQNLSASRPQDRQFILSSKKLLLSDSGFYLCAWAGAYNSPLHFGNGTRLTVT.

The J gene is TRBJ1-4, the V gene TRBV7-2; perhaps TRBD1 as D (6 bases). Trimming cost V 8 bases and J 5 bases, with 12 bases left between them. There are 13 residues in the CDR3. Germline values: CDR1 SGHTA, CDR2 FQGNSA. The CDR3 loop reads CASSFGGNEKLFF. CDR3 in DNA: TGTGCCAGCTCCTTTGGGGGCAATGAAAAACTGTTTTTT.

The chain employs TRBV28 and TRBJ1-5; the match to TRBD1 covers 9 bases. In germline, CDR1 is MDHEN, CDR2 SYDVKM. V shed 5 bases, J shed 5 bases, and the junction held 7 bases outside the gene matches. CDR3 size: 15 residues. The CDR3 nucleotides read TGTGCCAGCAGTCCCCGAGGGACAGGGTATCAGCCCCAGCATTTT. This gives the protein CASSPRGTGYQPQHF.

This clone was detected only once. The chain combines TRBV30 with TRBJ1-2; no reliable D call. Trimming took off 4 bases at V and 0 bases at J, with 12 bases between the two ends. There are 14 residues in the CDR3. CDR1 GTSNPN and CDR2 SVGIG come from the germline V gene (reference sequence). CDR3 residues: CAWKDGTTNYGYTF. CDR3 DNA sequence: TGTGCCTGGAAAGACGGCACTACTAACTATGGCTACACCTTC.

The V and J genes are TRBV30 and TRBJ1-5; D remains ambiguous. Deletions cut 0 bases from V and 1 base from J, with 13 bases between. The CDR3 extends over 16 amino acids. Per the germline V gene, CDR1 is GTSNPN and CDR2 is SVGIG (reference sequence). The CDR3, as DNA: TGTGCCTGGAGTGTCCGACGGGGTTCAAGCAATCAGCCCCAGCATTTT. Translation gives CAWSVRRGSSNQPQHF.